This TCR beta chain appears in the sequencing data of a study of cytomegalovirus exposure and HLA in healthy donors. Notes on the study in general: V- and J-gene trimming in TCR beta was tied to a missense DCLRE1C variant by an analysis performed later. Researchers counted roughly 150 TCR beta chains as cytomegalovirus-associated. Within an earlier analysis, most TCR beta V segments proved productive either about 90% or about 30% of the time.

V lost 6 bases, J lost 2 bases, and 14 bases lay in between. Germline CDR1 reads MNHEY; CDR2 reads SMNVEV (reference sequence). This CDR3 is built from 14 residues. Points on this clone: As yet, its antigen is unknown.

13 Jbeta primers and 60 Vbeta primers were used for the PCR. The table came from immunoSEQ multiplex PCR; TCRdb's copy has only in-frame clones and leaves some out. The sample carries 89,000 or so clones, more than 70% recorded once. The specimen was PBMCs. V is TRBV27 and J is TRBJ2-7; possible D gene TRBD1, 6 bases. The TCR was taken from a man in his late teens or twenties in good health and CMV-seropositive. This CDR3 is CASSSRGQTYEQYF. CDR3 DNA sequence: TGTGCCAGCAGCTCACGAGGACAGACCTACGAGCAGTACTTC.